The subject of this entry is one T cell receptor (beta chain). The target antigen is unknown. Primers for the PCR totalled 60 Vbeta and 13 Jbeta. TCRdb's table, derived via immunoSEQ multiplex PCR, lists solely in-frame clones and lacks some. The sample contains tens of thousands of clones, roughly three quarters of which appear only once. Donors sampled were nominally healthy, though unrecorded immune exposures were likely. These data belong to a study of cytomegalovirus exposure and HLA in healthy donors. In the study overall: There were around 100 million unique TCR beta sequences, drawn from 150 million to 200 million T cells, in an earlier analysis.

Findings and limits, study-wide: Highly shared sequence variants in one cluster were likely a sequencing artifact.

V dropped 1 base and J dropped 3; count of bases not matched to a gene: 6. The CDR3 covers 15 residues. CDR1 is GTSNPN, CDR2 SVGIG, per germline (reference sequence). This TCR came from a man under 40 in good health and CMV-seronegative. V usage is TRBV30 and J usage is TRBJ1-5; 7 bases are a match to TRBD1. Sample: PBMCs. CDR3 region: CAWSGGTDLNQPQHF. The CDR3 nucleotides are TGTGCCTGGAGTGGGGGGACAGACCTCAATCAGCCCCAGCATTTT.